A single sample gave rise to the 3 T cell receptor beta chains below, sequenced in a study of cytomegalovirus exposure and HLA in healthy donors. PCR used 60 Vbeta primers and 13 Jbeta primers. The table came from immunoSEQ multiplex PCR; TCRdb's copy has only in-frame clones and leaves some out. Among around 150,000 clones listed, approximately 81% were seen once. The sample consisted of PBMCs. Receptor source: a man aged 18-30 years in good health and CMV-seronegative.

The chain carries TRBV18 and TRBJ2-5; weak D call: TRBD2 (6 bases). The germline V gene has CDR1 KGHSH and CDR2 LQKENI. Trimming removed 3 bases at V and 1 base at J, with 12 bases between. This CDR3 comprises 15 residues. The CDR3 bases are TGTGCCAGCTCACCCCCGGGACTCCCCCAAGAGACCCAGTACTTC. This translates into CASSPPGLPQETQYF.

The V gene is TRBV6-1, the J gene TRBJ2-7, with 12 bases that match TRBD2. Germline CDR1 is MNHNS and CDR2 is SASEGT. This CDR3 is built from 14 residues. V trimming: 6 bases; J trimming: 5 bases; junction bases outside the gene matches: 5. CDR3 amino acids: CASRVTSGSHEQYF. In DNA form, the CDR3 reads TGTGCCAGCAGGGTGACTAGCGGGAGCCACGAGCAGTACTTC.

The CDR3 DNA is TGTGCCAGCAGCTACCCGGGACAGGGAACGTACGAGCAGTACTTC. Translation gives CASSYPGQGTYEQYF. This sequence joins TRBV11-2 and TRBJ2-7; 9 positions agree with TRBD1. There are 15 residues in the CDR3. V shed 4 bases and J 4 bases; nucleotides not matched to a gene: 8. In germline, CDR1 is SGHAT, CDR2 FQNNGV.